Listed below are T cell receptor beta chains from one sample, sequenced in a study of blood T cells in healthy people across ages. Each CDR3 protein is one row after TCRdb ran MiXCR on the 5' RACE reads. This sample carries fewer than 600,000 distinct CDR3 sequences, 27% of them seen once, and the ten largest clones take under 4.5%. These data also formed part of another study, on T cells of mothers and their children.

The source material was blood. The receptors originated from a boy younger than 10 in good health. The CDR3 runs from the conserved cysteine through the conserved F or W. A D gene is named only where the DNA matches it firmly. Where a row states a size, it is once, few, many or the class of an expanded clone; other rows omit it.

CDR3 protein: CASSPRGTTYGQYF; CDR3 DNA: TGTGCCAGCTCACCACGAGGCACCACCTACGGGCAGTACTTC; V gene: TRBV18; D gene: -; J gene: TRBJ2-7; clone size: once
CDR3 protein: CASSVTRDTEAFF; CDR3 DNA: TGTGCCAGCAGCGTGACTCGGGACACTGAAGCTTTCTTT; V gene: TRBV7-9; D gene: -; J gene: TRBJ1-1; clone size: -
CDR3 protein: CSAREPGTRAYEQYF; CDR3 DNA: TGCAGTGCTAGAGAACCTGGGACTAGGGCCTACGAGCAGTACTTC; V gene: TRBV20-1; D gene: TRBD2; J gene: TRBJ2-7; clone size: -
CDR3 protein: CASRGTDQPQHF; CDR3 DNA: TGTGCCAGCAGGGGGACAGATCAGCCCCAGCATTTT; V gene: TRBV6-6; D gene: TRBD1; J gene: TRBJ1-5; clone size: few
CDR3 protein: CASSPGQASTEAFF; CDR3 DNA: TGTGCCAGCAGCCCGGGACAGGCCAGCACTGAAGCTTTCTTT; V gene: TRBV6-4; D gene: TRBD1; J gene: TRBJ1-1; clone size: -
CDR3 protein: CASSQEMSRGRDKGETQYF; CDR3 DNA: TGTGCCAGCAGCCAAGAGATGAGCCGCGGGAGAGACAAAGGAGAGACCCAGTACTTC; V gene: TRBV3-1; D gene: TRBD2; J gene: TRBJ2-5; clone size: -
CDR3 protein: CASSLEMDRLVAYEQYF; CDR3 DNA: TGTGCCAGCAGCTTAGAAATGGACAGGTTGGTGGCCTACGAGCAGTACTTC; V gene: TRBV7-2; D gene: TRBD1; J gene: TRBJ2-7; clone size: few
CDR3 protein: CASSRGQGSPQETQYF; CDR3 DNA: TGTGCCAGCAGCCGCGGGCAGGGGTCCCCCCAAGAGACCCAGTACTTC; V gene: TRBV7-9; D gene: -; J gene: TRBJ2-5; clone size: few
CDR3 protein: CASSQDRAGPYNEQFF; CDR3 DNA: TGTGCCAGCAGCCAAGATCGGGCAGGGCCCTACAATGAGCAGTTCTTC; V gene: TRBV3-1; D gene: -; J gene: TRBJ2-1; clone size: once
CDR3 protein: CASLRRNNEQFF; CDR3 DNA: TGTGCCAGCCTTCGACGGAACAATGAGCAGTTCTTC; V gene: TRBV6-1; D gene: -; J gene: TRBJ2-1; clone size: -
CDR3 protein: CASSSTGGGGANVLTF; CDR3 DNA: TGTGCCAGCAGTTCCACGGGGGGAGGTGGGGCCAACGTCCTGACTTTC; V gene: TRBV28; D gene: TRBD2; J gene: TRBJ2-6; clone size: -
CDR3 protein: CASSLGGHSNTEAFF; CDR3 DNA: TGCGCCAGCAGCTTGGGGGGACATTCGAACACTGAAGCTTTCTTT; V gene: TRBV5-1; D gene: -; J gene: TRBJ1-1; clone size: -
CDR3 protein: CSARDSKRTGSNQPQHF; CDR3 DNA: TGCAGTGCTAGAGATTCGAAGAGGACAGGTAGCAATCAGCCCCAGCATTTT; V gene: TRBV20-1; D gene: TRBD1; J gene: TRBJ1-5; clone size: few
CDR3 protein: CASSDRGQGETQYF; CDR3 DNA: TGTGCCAGTAGTGACAGGGGCCAGGGAGAGACCCAGTACTTC; V gene: TRBV19; D gene: TRBD1; J gene: TRBJ2-5; clone size: -
CDR3 protein: CASSSSTFEQYF; CDR3 DNA: TGTGCCAGCAGCTCTAGCACTTTCGAGCAGTACTTC; V gene: TRBV7-2; D gene: -; J gene: TRBJ2-7; clone size: -
CDR3 protein: CSVNGDLGANVLTF; CDR3 DNA: TGCAGCGTGAACGGGGATCTCGGGGCCAACGTCCTGACTTTC; V gene: TRBV29-1; D gene: -; J gene: TRBJ2-6; clone size: few
CDR3 protein: CASGDSGTEPTRQYF; CDR3 DNA: TGCGCCAGCGGAGATTCCGGGACAGAACCAACGAGGCAGTACTTC; V gene: TRBV12-3/TRBV12-4; D gene: TRBD1; J gene: TRBJ2-7; clone size: -
CDR3 protein: CASSLDFWRESYEQYF; CDR3 DNA: TGTGCCAGCAGCTTAGATTTTTGGCGGGAGTCCTACGAGCAGTACTTC; V gene: TRBV11-2; D gene: TRBD2; J gene: TRBJ2-7; clone size: few
CDR3 protein: CASSQDWGRYEKLFF; CDR3 DNA: TGCGCCAGCAGCCAAGACTGGGGACGGTACGAAAAACTGTTTTTT; V gene: TRBV4-3; D gene: -; J gene: TRBJ1-4; clone size: -
CDR3 protein: CASSSPGQGVTEAFF; CDR3 DNA: TGTGCCAGCAGCTCGCCGGGACAGGGGGTCACTGAAGCTTTCTTT; V gene: TRBV7-2; D gene: TRBD1; J gene: TRBJ1-1; clone size: -
CDR3 protein: CASLSGRGPDTQYF; CDR3 DNA: TGTGCCAGCCTCAGCGGGAGGGGCCCAGATACGCAGTATTTT; V gene: TRBV6-1; D gene: TRBD2; J gene: TRBJ2-3; clone size: few
CDR3 protein: CSARRGQGNEKLFF; CDR3 DNA: TGCAGTGCTAGGAGGGGACAGGGTAATGAAAAACTGTTTTTT; V gene: TRBV20-1; D gene: TRBD1; J gene: TRBJ1-4; clone size: few
CDR3 protein: CASSSPRSSGKTQYF; CDR3 DNA: TGTGCCAGCAGTTCCCCCCGTAGTAGCGGGAAGACCCAGTACTTC; V gene: TRBV12-3/TRBV12-4; D gene: TRBD2; J gene: TRBJ2-5; clone size: -
CDR3 protein: CASSLGGTMASGYTF; CDR3 DNA: TGTGCCAGCAGCTTAGGAGGGACTATGGCTTCTGGCTACACCTTC; V gene: TRBV7-9; D gene: -; J gene: TRBJ1-2; clone size: few
CDR3 protein: CASSQRRNTIYF; CDR3 DNA: TGTGCCAGCAGCCAGCGTAGGAACACCATATATTTT; V gene: TRBV12-3/TRBV12-4; D gene: -; J gene: TRBJ1-3; clone size: -
CDR3 protein: CASSQNRGNEQFF; CDR3 DNA: TGCGCCAGCAGCCAGAACAGGGGGAATGAGCAGTTCTTC; V gene: TRBV10-2; D gene: TRBD1; J gene: TRBJ2-1; clone size: many
CDR3 protein: CASSRTSVNTGELFF; CDR3 DNA: TGTGCCAGCAGTCGGACTAGCGTCAACACCGGGGAGCTGTTTTTT; V gene: TRBV6-1; D gene: TRBD2; J gene: TRBJ2-2; clone size: few
CDR3 protein: CASSGLAGPRTDTQYF; CDR3 DNA: TGTGCCAGCAGCGGATTAGCGGGACCCCGCACAGATACGCAGTATTTT; V gene: TRBV9; D gene: TRBD2; J gene: TRBJ2-3; clone size: -
CDR3 protein: CASSLVERGGSYEQYF; CDR3 DNA: TGTGCCAGCAGCTTAGTGGAGCGGGGGGGGTCCTACGAGCAGTACTTC; V gene: TRBV7-2; D gene: TRBD2; J gene: TRBJ2-7; clone size: many
CDR3 protein: CASSLSVGIVNEQFF; CDR3 DNA: TGTGCCAGCAGCTTAAGTGTGGGGATCGTCAATGAGCAGTTCTTC; V gene: TRBV7-3; D gene: -; J gene: TRBJ2-1; clone size: few
CDR3 protein: CASSQGTGIQETQYF; CDR3 DNA: TGCGCCAGCAGCCAAGGGACAGGGATACAAGAGACCCAGTACTTC; V gene: TRBV4-1; D gene: TRBD1; J gene: TRBJ2-5; clone size: few
CDR3 protein: CASSRTGTGYTEAFF; CDR3 DNA: TGTGCCAGCAGCCGGACCGGGACAGGGTATACTGAAGCTTTCTTT; V gene: TRBV27; D gene: TRBD1; J gene: TRBJ1-1; clone size: -
CDR3 protein: CASGLAGGPDTQYF; CDR3 DNA: TGTGCCAGCGGGTTAGCGGGAGGGCCAGATACGCAGTATTTT; V gene: TRBV7-9; D gene: TRBD2; J gene: TRBJ2-3; clone size: few
CDR3 protein: CASSHDRAPQETQYF; CDR3 DNA: TGCGCCAGCAGCCACGACAGGGCCCCTCAAGAGACCCAGTACTTC; V gene: TRBV4-3; D gene: TRBD1; J gene: TRBJ2-5; clone size: -
CDR3 protein: CASSVADGNTEAFF; CDR3 DNA: TGTGCCAGCAGTGTAGCGGACGGGAACACTGAAGCTTTCTTT; V gene: TRBV2; D gene: -; J gene: TRBJ1-1; clone size: -
CDR3 protein: CASSVDHRTNNEQFF; CDR3 DNA: TGTGCCAGCAGCGTAGACCACAGGACTAACAATGAGCAGTTCTTC; V gene: TRBV9; D gene: -; J gene: TRBJ2-1; clone size: -
CDR3 protein: CSAHEGHSNTEAFF; CDR3 DNA: TGCAGCGCCCACGAGGGACACAGTAACACTGAAGCTTTCTTT; V gene: TRBV29-1; D gene: -; J gene: TRBJ1-1; clone size: few
CDR3 protein: CSVEDSPETQYF; CDR3 DNA: TGCAGCGTTGAAGATTCTCCGGAGACCCAGTACTTC; V gene: TRBV29-1; D gene: -; J gene: TRBJ2-5; clone size: -
CDR3 protein: CASSSQVGTVGETQYF; CDR3 DNA: TGTGCCAGCAGCTCTCAAGTGGGGACGGTGGGAGAGACCCAGTACTTC; V gene: TRBV11-2; D gene: -; J gene: TRBJ2-5; clone size: -
CDR3 protein: CASSLLSSGRVTDTQYF; CDR3 DNA: TGTGCCAGCAGTTTATTGTCTAGCGGGAGGGTTACGGATACGCAGTATTTT; V gene: TRBV28; D gene: TRBD2; J gene: TRBJ2-3; clone size: -
CDR3 protein: CSGQGTGNTIYF; CDR3 DNA: TGCAGCGGACAGGGGACTGGAAACACCATATATTTT; V gene: TRBV29-1; D gene: TRBD1; J gene: TRBJ1-3; clone size: -
CDR3 protein: CSASNQYNEQVF; CDR3 DNA: TGCAGTGCGTCGAACCAATACAATGAGCAGGTCTTC; V gene: TRBV20-1; D gene: -; J gene: TRBJ2-1; clone size: -
CDR3 protein: CASSPGTGGFRDTQYF; CDR3 DNA: TGCGCCAGCAGCCCGGGGACAGGGGGATTTCGGGATACGCAGTATTTT; V gene: TRBV5-1; D gene: TRBD1; J gene: TRBJ2-3; clone size: -
CDR3 protein: CSAAGQGQGDTF; CDR3 DNA: TGCAGTGCGGCTGGACAGGGGCAAGGGGACACCTTC; V gene: TRBV20-1; D gene: TRBD1; J gene: TRBJ1-2; clone size: -
CDR3 protein: CAISVQEGYTF; CDR3 DNA: TGTGCCATCAGTGTTCAGGAGGGCTACACCTTC; V gene: TRBV10-3; D gene: -; J gene: TRBJ1-2; clone size: few